What follows is one T cell receptor (beta chain) and its context. The donors, all of them Caucasian adults, lived in Nashville, Tennessee. Sequencing used immunoSEQ multiplex PCR; TCRdb keeps in-frame clones, though not all of them. The table lists about 480,000 clones, 79% of them singletons. Germline V gene sequence: CDR1 SGHRS, CDR2 YFSETQ. The CDR3 runs to 17 residues. V shed 0 bases and J 0 bases; nucleotides not matched to a gene: 6. This record comes from a study of shared clonotypes between healthy human individuals. The sequencing sample was made of PBMCs. The chain joins TRBV5-1 to TRBJ2-1; TRBD1 matches at 7 bases. The TCR was taken from a middle-aged woman in good health. Some clones in this sample may be carry-over from other donors' samples. This CDR3 is CASSLEPGQSSYNEQFF. CDR3 bases: TGCGCCAGCAGCTTGGAACCGGGACAGAGCTCCTACAATGAGCAGTTCTTC.